These 8 T cell receptor beta chains were all obtained from the same sample, sequenced in a study of identical twins (dated by TCRdb to about 2016). Library preparation employed 5' RACE. The sequencing machine was an Illumina HiSeq 2000. In-frame beta chains were kept once TCRdb had trimmed the public reads at Q25 with fastp and called clones with MiXCR. Entries are consolidated by CDR3 protein sequence, retaining the most common genes and DNA. In all, the sample holds fewer than 900,000 distinct CDR3 sequences, and 15% to 20% of those were seen once. The ten largest account for 10% to 15% of the sample. The same data also went into a second study, on T cells expressing NK-cell markers.

Sequenced: PBMCs. The receptors were gathered from a young woman in good health.

The chain has TRBV20-1 and TRBJ2-3; D may be TRBD2 (5 bases). The V end was cut by 5 bases, the J end by 8 bases, with 17 bases between. Germline loops: CDR1 DFQATT, CDR2 SNEGSKA (reference sequence). This CDR3 spans 13 amino acids. CDR3 bases: TGCAGTGCTCCCGGGATTAGTATAAGTACGCAGTATTTT. Its translation: CSAPGISISTQYF.

The chain has TRBV7-9 and TRBJ1-1; 9 bases agree with TRBD1. The germline gives CDR1 SEHNR, CDR2 FQNEAQ (reference sequence). The CDR3 contains 17 residues. Germline trimming cut 4 bases from V and 3 bases from J; bases unmatched to any gene: 12. Written as DNA, the CDR3 is TGTGCCAGCAGCTCGGGACAGGGTGGCGATGGGTACACTGAAGCTTTCTTT. It specifies CASSSGQGGDGYTEAFF.

The rearrangement links TRBV7-2 to TRBJ2-2; TRBD2 matches 10 bases. Per germline, CDR1 SGHTA and CDR2 FQGNSA. The V and J ends lost 4 bases and 6 bases, in that order; junction bases with no gene match: 5. This CDR3 is built from 15 residues. For the CDR3, the DNA is TGTGCCAGCAGCTCTAGCGGGAGTCGCGCCGGGGAGCTGTTTTTT. It encodes CASSSSGSRAGELFF.

At least ten counts were recorded for this clonotype. The chain has TRBV20-1 and TRBJ2-1; no clear D. This CDR3 spans 11 amino acids. CDR1 DFQATT and CDR2 SNEGSKA come from the germline V gene (reference sequence). V was pared by 4 bases and J by 12 bases, with 13 bases between. The CDR3 bases are TGCAGTGCTACCACCTTCGCGGTGCAGTTCTTC. It yields the protein CSATTFAVQFF.

V and J are TRBV20-1 and TRBJ2-5; 7 positions match TRBD1. The germline gives CDR1 DFQATT, CDR2 SNEGSKA (reference sequence). J gave up 5 bases and V 1 base, and 4 bases lay outside the gene matches. The CDR3 runs to 13 residues. This CDR3 reads CSARGTGMETQYF. For the CDR3, the DNA is TGCAGTGCTAGAGGGACAGGAATGGAGACCCAGTACTTC.

The table lists this clonotype with a few counts. The rearrangement links TRBV3-1 to TRBJ2-3; weak D call: TRBD2 (5 bases). CDR1 is LGHDT, CDR2 YNNKEL, per germline (reference sequence). CDR3 length: 15 residues. Between the trimmed V and J ends, which lost 6 bases and 3 bases, there was a span of 16 bases. CDR3 sequence (DNA): TGTGCCAGCAGTCGACTCATACTAGGGACAGATACGCAGTATTTT. As protein: CASSRLILGTDTQYF.

This chain links TRBV20-1 with TRBJ2-7, with D perhaps TRBD2 (5 bases). The CDR3 runs 13 residues. The ends were cut back, 4 bases at V and 6 bases at J, with 16 bases in the middle. Germline V lookup: CDR1 DFQATT, CDR2 SNEGSKA (reference sequence). CDR3 sequence: CSATKVIGGEQYF. As DNA, the CDR3 is TGCAGTGCTACCAAGGTAATAGGAGGCGAGCAGTACTTC.

This clonotype came up a few times. The CDR3 sequence is CASTVAVKNTGELFF. The CDR3 DNA follows: TGTGCCAGCACCGTAGCGGTGAAGAACACCGGGGAGCTGTTTTTT. V usage is TRBV12-3 or TRBV12-4 and J usage is TRBJ2-2; a weak D match, TRBD2 (6 bases). The length of the CDR3 is 15 residues. V shed 7 bases and J shed 1 base, with 13 bases lying between them.